Listed below are T cell receptor beta chains from one sample, sequenced in a study of T cell repertoires in cytomegalovirus infection. TCRdb processed the reads anew with MiXCR; each CDR3 protein has one entry. The sample lists about 240,000 distinct CDR3 sequences, approximately 13% occurring once. Material: PBMCs. The receptors here all came from a human donor in good health (CMV status not recorded). Some clones in this sample may be carry-over from other donors' samples. The CDR3 runs from the conserved cysteine through the conserved F or W. Fields, in order: V gene, CDR3 length, D gene, CDR3 protein. A D gene is named only where the DNA matches it firmly.

>TRBV29-1|14|-
CSVDSGDTNYGYTF
>TRBV20-1|14|TRBD2
CSASPSGPQETQYF
>TRBV12-3/TRBV12-4|13|-
CASSLEDTGELFF
>TRBV7-2|14|-
CASSLALTNTEAFF
>TRBV29-1|13|-
CSGGGAAGNTIYF
>TRBV7-3|14|TRBD2
CASSSSGGANEQYF
>TRBV6-1|14|TRBD1
CASMVGTANSPLHF
>TRBV6-2/TRBV6-3|13|-
CASSADSNQPQHF
>TRBV5-1|16|-
CASSLGRRLSGKEQYF
>TRBV7-3|15|TRBD2
CASSLMVAGSGEQFF
>TRBV9|14|-
CASSVAWGTSEAFF
>TRBV28|15|-
CASRVLQGLGETQYF
>TRBV6-2/TRBV6-3|14|-
CASNKRTLNYGYTF
>TRBV28|16|-
CASSLEQTTLNTEAFF